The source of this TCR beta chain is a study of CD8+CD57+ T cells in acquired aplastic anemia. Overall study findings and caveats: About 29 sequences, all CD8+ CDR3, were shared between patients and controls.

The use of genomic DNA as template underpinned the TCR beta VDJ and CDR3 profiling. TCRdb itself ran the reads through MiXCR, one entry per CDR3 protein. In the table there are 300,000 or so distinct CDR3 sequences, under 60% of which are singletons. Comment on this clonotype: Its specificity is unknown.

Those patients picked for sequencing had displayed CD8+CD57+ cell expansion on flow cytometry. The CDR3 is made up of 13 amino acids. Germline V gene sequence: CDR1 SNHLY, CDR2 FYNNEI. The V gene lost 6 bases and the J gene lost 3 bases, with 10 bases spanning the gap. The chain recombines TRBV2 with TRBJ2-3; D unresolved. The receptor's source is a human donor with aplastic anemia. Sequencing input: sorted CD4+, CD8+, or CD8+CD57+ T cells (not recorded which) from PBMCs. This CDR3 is CASSPGRTDTQYF. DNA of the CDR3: TGTGCCAGCAGCCCCGGACGGACAGATACGCAGTATTTT. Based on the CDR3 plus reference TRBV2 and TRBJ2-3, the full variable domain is EPEVTQTPSHQVTQMGQEVILRCVPISNHLYFYWYRQILGQKVEFLVSFYNNEISEKSEIFDDQFSVERPDGSNFTLKIRSTKLEDSAMYFCASSPGRTDTQYFGPGTRLTVL.